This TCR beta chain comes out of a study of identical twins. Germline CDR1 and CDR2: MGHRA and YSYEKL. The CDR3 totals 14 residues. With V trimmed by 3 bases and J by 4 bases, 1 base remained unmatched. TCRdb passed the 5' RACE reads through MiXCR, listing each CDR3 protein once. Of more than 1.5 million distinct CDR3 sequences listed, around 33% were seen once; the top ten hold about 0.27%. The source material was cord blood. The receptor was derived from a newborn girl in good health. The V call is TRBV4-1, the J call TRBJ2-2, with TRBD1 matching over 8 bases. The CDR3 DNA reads TGCGCCAGCAGCCAGGGACAGGCCACCGGGGAGCTGTTTTTT. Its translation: CASSQGQATGELFF.